This TCR beta chain is drawn from a study of T cell changes during pregnancy in multiple sclerosis. This CDR3 contains 15 residues. In germline, CDR1 is MNHNY, CDR2 SVGAGI (reference sequence). V was pared by 5 bases and J by 7 bases, with 7 bases of the junction left unmatched. The data were produced by immunoSEQ multiplex PCR, yet TCRdb's version contains in-frame clones alone and is incomplete. The sample includes tens of thousands of clones, 88% of them seen just once. The sequenced sample was CD4+ T cells from peripheral blood mononuclear cells, obtained in the first trimester of pregnancy. This clonotype originated in a female donor in good health, enrolled as a control in a pregnancy study. The chain carries TRBV6-6 and TRBJ2-1; 11 bases agree with TRBD2. The CDR3 region is CASSTGTSGWNEQFF. In DNA, the CDR3 is TGTGCCAGCAGTACCGGGACTAGCGGCTGGAATGAGCAGTTCTTC.